This TCR beta chain was profiled in a study of cytomegalovirus exposure and HLA in healthy donors. Study findings and constraints: Exclusion as indistinguishable affected some V segments, including TRBV6-2 and TRBV6-3. Donors were assumed by presence/absence analyses to have roughly uniform sequencing depth.

Trimming at V came to 5 bases and at J to 3 bases, leaving 5 bases not matched to a gene. Looked up from germline, CDR1 is SGHRS and CDR2 is YFSETQ. The CDR3 is made up of 14 amino acids. About this clone itself: Its antigen is still unknown.

This PCR relied on a set of 60 Vbeta primers and 13 Jbeta primers. Sequencing used immunoSEQ multiplex PCR; TCRdb keeps in-frame clones, though not all of them. The repertoire table contains 200,000 or so clones. Sequencing was done on a sample of PBMCs. The sequence was obtained from a girl aged 2 to 10 in good health and CMV-seropositive. The genes are TRBV5-1 and TRBJ2-5, with 9 bases fitting TRBD2. In DNA form, the CDR3 reads TGCGCCAGCAGTCTACTAGCGGGTAAAGAGACCCAGTACTTC. Protein product: CASSLLAGKETQYF.